These T cell receptor beta chains were read from a single sample in a study of blood T cell repertoires in COVID-19. Method: immunoSEQ multiplex PCR; TCRdb's copy keeps in-frame clones and lacks some. The sample lists roughly 260,000 clones, approximately 87% occurring once. Sequencing was performed on peripheral blood. The receptors stem from a woman aged 45-60 years with acute or convalescent COVID-19. The CDR3 runs from the conserved cysteine through the conserved F or W. The D gene is left open where the match is weak. Size is omitted from some rows. Given values are once, few, many or a class for expanded clones.

cdr3_aa cdr3_nt d_call v_call clone_size j_call
CASSERDTNTEAFF TGTGCCAGCAGTGAAAGGGACACGAACACTGAAGCTTTCTTT - TRBV6-1 - TRBJ1-1
CASSSTGGRPKNYGYTF TGTGCCAGCAGCTCGACAGGGGGCCGACCTAAAAACTATGGCTACACCTTC TRBD1 TRBV7-2 - TRBJ1-2
CASSHQTGTEAFF TGTGCCAGCAGTCACCAGACAGGCACTGAAGCTTTCTTT - TRBV6-6 - TRBJ1-1
CAWRAGTGGFYEQYF TGTGCCTGGAGGGCCGGGACAGGGGGCTTCTACGAGCAGTACTTC TRBD1 TRBV30 - TRBJ2-7
CASSLRGYTDTQYF TGTGCCAGCTCCCTCAGGGGTTACACAGATACGCAGTATTTT - TRBV7-3 once TRBJ2-3
CASRSRGRVGYEQYF TGTGCCAGTAGATCCCGTGGGCGGGTCGGTTACGAGCAGTACTTC - TRBV19 few TRBJ2-7
CASSLGPTSGSVGEQYF TGTGCCAGCAGCTTAGGGCCGACTAGCGGGAGTGTCGGCGAGCAGTACTTC TRBD2 TRBV7-2 - TRBJ2-7
CASSQETSGAQETQYF TGCGCCAGCAGCCAAGAAACTAGCGGAGCCCAAGAGACCCAGTACTTC TRBD2 TRBV4-1 - TRBJ2-5
CASSPKTGTSASEQYF TGTGCCAGCTCACCAAAGACCGGGACTAGCGCAAGCGAGCAGTACTTC TRBD2 TRBV18 - TRBJ2-7
CASSMRDNQPQHF TGTGCCAGTAGTATGAGGGACAATCAGCCCCAGCATTTT - TRBV19 - TRBJ1-5
CASSDVGRQGTMNTEAFF TGTGCCAGCTCAGACGTGGGACGACAGGGGACCATGAACACTGAAGCTTTCTTT TRBD1 TRBV18 - TRBJ1-1